This TCR beta chain was sequenced in a study of CDR3 diversity in severe acne. TCRdb reprocessed the PCR reads via MiXCR and lists one record per CDR3 protein. The table has under 100,000 distinct CDR3 sequences, around 50% seen once; the top ten hold over 9.5%. Many counts were recorded for this clonotype. Between the trimmed V and J ends, which lost 3 bases and 3 bases, there was a span of 11 bases. This CDR3 is 15 amino acids long. Germline-derived CDR1 and CDR2 are MNHNY and SVGAGI (reference sequence). The TCR sequence derives from a male donor in good health, serving as a control. The V gene is TRBV6-6, the J gene TRBJ2-2; perhaps TRBD2 as D (6 bases). Sequencing used blood. Here the CDR3 reads CASSYTGGDTGELFF. The CDR3 DNA sequence: TGTGCCAGCAGTTATACCGGGGGAGACACCGGGGAGCTGTTTTTT.